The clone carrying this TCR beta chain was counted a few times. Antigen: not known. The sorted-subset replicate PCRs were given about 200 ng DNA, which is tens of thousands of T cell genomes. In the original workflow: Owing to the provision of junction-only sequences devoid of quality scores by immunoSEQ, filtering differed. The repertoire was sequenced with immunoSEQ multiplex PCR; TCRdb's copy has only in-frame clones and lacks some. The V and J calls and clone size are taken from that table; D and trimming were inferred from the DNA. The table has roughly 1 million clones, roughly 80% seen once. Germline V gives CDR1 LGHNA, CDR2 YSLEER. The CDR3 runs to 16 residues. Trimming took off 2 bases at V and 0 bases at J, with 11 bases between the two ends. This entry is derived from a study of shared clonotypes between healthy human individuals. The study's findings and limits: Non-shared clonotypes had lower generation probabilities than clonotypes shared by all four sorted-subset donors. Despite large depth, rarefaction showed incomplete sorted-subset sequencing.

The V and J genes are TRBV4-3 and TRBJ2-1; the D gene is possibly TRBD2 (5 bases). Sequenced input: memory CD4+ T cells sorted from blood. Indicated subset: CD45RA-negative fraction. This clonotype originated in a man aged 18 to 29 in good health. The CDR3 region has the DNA TGCGCCAGCAGCCAACTACTAGGAAGCTCCTACAATGAGCAGTTCTTC. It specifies CASSQLLGSSYNEQFF.